This T cell receptor beta chain was profiled in a study of beta chain features in type 1 diabetes. Study as a whole: Researchers looked at some 99 million sorted cells across all samples. Study-level results: Possible PCR preference for shorter templates applied equally to patients and controls. Compared to healthy donors, patients appeared to have naive, central memory and Treg TCRB repertoires that were more alike. The study found moderately but significantly shorter TCRB CDR3s in all four CD4+ subsets of Type 1 diabetes patients.

The CDR3 is 15 residues long. Germline CDR1 is SGDLS and CDR2 is YYNGEE. V shed 3 bases, J shed 4 bases, and the junction held 6 bases outside the gene matches. Concerning this clone itself: As yet, its antigen is unknown.

It was one heparinised blood draw, averaging roughly 0.11 L, that each donor gave. The authors reverse transcribed all of the isolated RNA, so sequencing captured expressed TCRB transcripts. Assay used: immunoSEQ multiplex PCR; TCRdb lists only in-frame clones, some missing. In the table there are some 160,000 clones, approximately 9.1% of which are singletons. This receptor was obtained from a woman aged 30 to 39 with type 1 diabetes. The chain recombines TRBV9 with TRBJ2-1; 8 bases are a match to TRBD1. Sequencing used central memory CD4+ T cells from blood. Here the CDR3 reads CASSAQGAPYNEQFF. Written as DNA, the CDR3 is TGTGCCAGCAGCGCCCAGGGGGCTCCTTACAATGAGCAGTTCTTC.